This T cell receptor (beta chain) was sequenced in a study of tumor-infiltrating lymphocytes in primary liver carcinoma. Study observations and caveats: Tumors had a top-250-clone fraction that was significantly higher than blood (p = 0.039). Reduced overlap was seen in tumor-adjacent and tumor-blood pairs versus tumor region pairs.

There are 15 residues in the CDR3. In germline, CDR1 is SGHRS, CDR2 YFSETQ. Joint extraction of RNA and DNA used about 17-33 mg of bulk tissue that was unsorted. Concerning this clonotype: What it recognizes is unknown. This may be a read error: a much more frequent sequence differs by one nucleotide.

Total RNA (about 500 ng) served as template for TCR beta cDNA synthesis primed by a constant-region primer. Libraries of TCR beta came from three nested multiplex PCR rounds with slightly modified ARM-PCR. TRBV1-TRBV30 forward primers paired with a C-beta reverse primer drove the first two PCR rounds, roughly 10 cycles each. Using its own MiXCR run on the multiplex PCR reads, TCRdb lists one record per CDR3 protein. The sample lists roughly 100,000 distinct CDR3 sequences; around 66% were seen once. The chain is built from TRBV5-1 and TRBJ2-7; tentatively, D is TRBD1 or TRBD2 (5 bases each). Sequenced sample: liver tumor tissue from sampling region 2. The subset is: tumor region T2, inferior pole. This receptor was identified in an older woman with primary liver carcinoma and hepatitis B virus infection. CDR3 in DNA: TGCGCCAACAGCTTCCGGGACGCAAGCTCCTACGAGCAGTACTTC. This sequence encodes CANSFRDASSYEQYF.